This TCR beta chain is from a study of regulatory T cells in long-lasting Graves disease. CDR3 regions were amplified by Arm-PCR using iRepertoire HTBI primers to build TCR beta libraries. TCRdb reprocessed the multiplex PCR reads with MiXCR, giving one entry per CDR3 protein. The sample lists 400,000 to 450,000 distinct CDR3 sequences; 23% were seen once. This clonotype was seen many times. Its antigen is unidentified. Specified time point: persistent/refractory GD, antithyroid drugs over 5 years with positive TRAb. With RNA extracted from PBMCs as input, the TCR library was made. Study-wide results and caveats: Persistent patients shared more public clonotypes (around 2,500) than new patients (about 1,000).

This clonotype was obtained from a female donor with Graves disease. Sample: peripheral blood mononuclear cells (PBMCs), taken when the disease was refractory, from a patient treated with antithyroid drugs.

Here the CDR3 reads CSAREQGRETQYF. The CDR3 DNA is TGCAGTGCTAGAGAACAGGGGAGGGAGACCCAGTACTTC. This sequence joins TRBV20-1 and TRBJ2-5; D perhaps matches TRBD1 (7 bases). The V and J ends lost 0 bases and 5 bases respectively, with 10 bases between them. The CDR3 totals 13 residues. Germline lookup yields CDR1 DFQATT and CDR2 SNEGSKA (reference sequence).